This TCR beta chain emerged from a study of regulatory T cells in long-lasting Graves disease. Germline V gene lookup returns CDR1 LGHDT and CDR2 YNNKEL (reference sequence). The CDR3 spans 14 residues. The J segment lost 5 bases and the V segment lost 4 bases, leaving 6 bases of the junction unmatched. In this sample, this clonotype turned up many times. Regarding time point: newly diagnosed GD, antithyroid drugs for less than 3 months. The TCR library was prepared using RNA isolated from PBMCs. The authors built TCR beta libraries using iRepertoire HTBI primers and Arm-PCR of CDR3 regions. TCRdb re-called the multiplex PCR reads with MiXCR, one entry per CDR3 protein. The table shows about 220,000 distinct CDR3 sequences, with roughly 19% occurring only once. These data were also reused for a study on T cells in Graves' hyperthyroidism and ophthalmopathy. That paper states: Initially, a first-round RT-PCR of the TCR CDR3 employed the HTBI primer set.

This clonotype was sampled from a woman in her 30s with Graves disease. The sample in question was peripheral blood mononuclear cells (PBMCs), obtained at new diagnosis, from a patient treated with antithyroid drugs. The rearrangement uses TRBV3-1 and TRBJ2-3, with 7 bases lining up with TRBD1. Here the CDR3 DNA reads TGTGCCAGCAGCCGGACAGGAATACGAGATACGCAGTATTTT. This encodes CASSRTGIRDTQYF.